This T cell receptor (beta chain) was sequenced in a study of blood T cell repertoires in COVID-19. Method: immunoSEQ multiplex PCR; TCRdb's copy keeps in-frame clones and lacks some. This sample carries about 180,000 clones, more than 85% of them seen once, and the ten largest clones take roughly 0.58%. The germline CDR1 and CDR2 sequences are MNHNY and SVGAGI (reference sequence). V gave up 5 bases and J gave up 2 bases, with 13 bases separating them. The CDR3 loop spans 14 amino acids. The sequence derives from a man aged 60-69 years with COVID-19, enrolled during active disease. The rearrangement uses TRBV6-6 and TRBJ2-7; a weak D match, TRBD2 (6 bases). Material: peripheral blood. The CDR3 bases are TGTGCCAGCAGTCCGGGGGACGGTCCCTACGAGCAGTACTTC. This codes for CASSPGDGPYEQYF.